This entry lists 2 T cell receptor beta chains sequenced from one sample in a study of T cell repertoires in aging, cancer and after chemotherapy. A mixed TRB-A/B primer pool amplified rearranged TRB by multiplex touch-down PCR. TCRdb used MiXCR to reprocess the multiplex PCR reads, holding one entry per CDR3 protein. The sample holds some 9,000 distinct CDR3 sequences, roughly 41% seen once. Amplification of TCR beta used genomic DNA extracted from peripheral blood. Sequencing input: blood. The receptor set was obtained from a human donor with a solid tumor.

The rearrangement uses TRBV12-3 or TRBV12-4 and TRBJ2-2, with 9 bases matching TRBD2. The CDR3 length is 17 residues. Losses at the gene ends were 1 base for V and 4 bases for J; bases not matched to a gene: 7. CDR3 sequence: CASSLVLAGAITGELFF. As DNA, the CDR3 is TGTGCCAGCAGTTTAGTTTTAGCGGGAGCCATCACCGGGGAGCTGTTTTTT.

The chain is built from TRBV12-3 or TRBV12-4 and TRBJ2-7; D uncertain. The CDR3 extends over 14 amino acids. V shed 4 bases and J shed 0 bases, with 10 bases lying between them. The CDR3 bases are TGTGCCAGCAGTTCCAACCACGCCTCCTACGAGCAGTACTTC. Translation gives CASSSNHASYEQYF.